Reported below is one T cell receptor beta chain. The target antigen is unknown. The junction had 10 bases not matched to a gene; V was cut back by 4 bases and J by 10 bases. CDR3 size: 15 residues. Germline V gives CDR1 SGHTA, CDR2 FQGNSA. The data belong to a study of T-cell reconstitution after alpha-beta-depleted transplantation in children. Study findings and constraints: Fresh T-cell production supplied most of the T-cell counts and diversity seen one year after transplant. The origin of alpha-beta T cells about two months after transplant was reportedly several hundred expanded graft clones. Elevated TCRbeta diversity at day 60 was traced, in some patients, to surviving recipient T cells and thymic progenitors.

Molecular barcoding with unique molecular identifiers was used for the TCRbeta library. Via MiXCR, TCRdb re-called the PCR reads, giving one row per CDR3 protein. The table has approximately 190,000 distinct CDR3 sequences, 6.3% seen once. This chain links TRBV7-2 with TRBJ2-2, with 9 positions matching TRBD1. Sequencing used PBMCs, obtained before TCRalphabeta/CD19-depleted stem cell transplant. This TCR came from a girl under three years old with combined immunodeficiency, due to receive a stem cell transplant. The CDR3 bases are TGTGCCAGCAGCTACTCGGGACAGGGCGGGGAGGAGCTGTTTTTT. Its translation: CASSYSGQGGEELFF.